This T cell receptor beta chain was captured by sequencing in a study of immune cell composition in non-small cell lung cancer. Study-level background: Lung adenocarcinoma or squamous carcinoma made up most tumours.

DNA was extracted from unsorted cell suspensions stored frozen. Findings and limits, study-wide: Lung squamous cell carcinoma tumours had significantly higher top 10 clone scores and productive clonality than lung adenocarcinoma. Clones >0.5% enriched in tumour were rarer in adenocarcinoma (about 33%) than squamous (approximately 75%).

The assay was immunoSEQ multiplex PCR, and TCRdb's table has in-frame clones only and misses some. The sample consists of around 10,000 clones, 60% to 70% of them appearing once. This clone was seen only a few times. The antigen is undetermined. In germline, CDR1 is SGHVS, CDR2 FNYEAQ. CDR3 length: 14 amino acids. V was shortened by 0 bases and J by 4 bases, with 7 bases between the two germline ends. The chain uses TRBV7-6 and TRBJ1-3; D gene unclear. The sequencing input was lung tumor tissue. The sequence derives from a human donor with non-small cell lung cancer. The CDR3 region is CASSLAATGNTIYF. In nucleotides, the CDR3 is TGTGCCAGCAGCTTAGCGGCCACCGGAAACACCATATATTTT. Full variable domain (rest looked up from reference TRBV7-6 and TRBJ1-3): GAGVSQSPRYKVTKRGQDVALRCDPISGHVSLYWYRQALGQGPEFLTYFNYEAQQDKSGLPNDRFSAERPEGSISTLTIQRTEQRDSAMYRCASSLAATGNTIYFGEGSWLTVV.